This T cell receptor beta chain is drawn from a study of blood T cell repertoires in COVID-19. The overall study: Spain, Italy and the United States supplied samples that represented acute and convalescent COVID-19. T cells, B-cell-depleted T cells, or PBMCs provided the cDNA or gDNA that served as material.

The J segment lost 3 bases and the V segment lost 5 bases, leaving 11 bases of the junction unmatched. CDR1 is SGHRS, CDR2 YFSETQ, per germline. This CDR3 is built from 16 residues. Under the authors' procedure: Amplification from reference gene primers served as the basis for estimated nucleated cell counts. Measured with immunoSEQ multiplex PCR; TCRdb has only the in-frame clones, and not every one. V, J and clone size are taken as reported in that table, and D and trimming were inferred from the DNA itself. This sample has about 190,000 clones; approximately 90% occur once, and the top ten carry roughly 21%.

This TCR came from a man aged 55 to 70 with active or convalescent COVID-19. Specimen: peripheral blood. The J gene is TRBJ2-3, the V gene TRBV5-1; TRBD2 matches at 8 bases. The CDR3 DNA reads as TGCGCCAGCAGTTCCCTCGGGGGGGTAAGGACAGATACGCAGTATTTT. This translates into CASSSLGGVRTDTQYF. Full variable domain (remainder filled in from reference TRBV5-1 and TRBJ2-3): KAGVTQTPRYLIKTRGQQVTLSCSPISGHRSVSWYQQTPGQGLQFLFEYFSETQRNKGNFPGRFSGRQFSNSRSEMNVSTLELGDSALYLCASSSLGGVRTDTQYFGPGTRLTVL.